A selection of T cell receptor beta chains follows, all from one sample in a study of blood T cell repertoires in COVID-19. Clones were sequenced by immunoSEQ multiplex PCR, and TCRdb holds only the in-frame ones, with some missing. The repertoire holds about 160,000 clones, with roughly 90% as singletons. Sequenced material: peripheral blood. These receptors all stem from a man aged 25-45 years with COVID-19, enrolled during active disease. Both conserved end residues are part of each CDR3. The D gene is left open where the match is weak. The size field is filled for only some rows; it gives once, few, many or a size class.

J,length,size,D,V,DNA,CDR3
TRBJ1-2,15,-,-,TRBV11-2,TGTGCCAGCAGCCCCGGGGGGGGGTTAGCCTATGGCTACACCTTC,CASSPGGGLAYGYTF
TRBJ1-2,14,-,-,TRBV7-9,TGTGCCAGCAGCTTAGAGGTGGTGGCGAGGGCTGCCACCTTC,CASSLEVVARAATF
TRBJ2-1,14,-,-,TRBV4-2,TGTGCCAGCAGCCTCATAGGAACGGGCAATGAGCAGTTCTTC,CASSLIGTGNEQFF
TRBJ2-7,16,-,TRBD2,TRBV9,TGTGCCAGCAGCAACAAGGGACTAGCGGGAGGCGGGGAGCAGTACTTC,CASSNKGLAGGGEQYF
TRBJ2-1,15,-,TRBD2,TRBV19,TGTGCCAGTAGTATCTTGGCGGGAGGGGGGAATGAGCAGTTCTTC,CASSILAGGGNEQFF
TRBJ1-2,16,once,TRBD1,TRBV5-3,TGTGCCAGAAGCTCCCCTCCGGGACAGGGGGACTATGGCTACACCTTC,CARSSPPGQGDYGYTF
TRBJ2-5,15,-,TRBD2,TRBV7-6,TGTGCCAGCAGCCGAAGCGGCGGGACTATAGAGACCCAGTACTTC,CASSRSGGTIETQYF
TRBJ1-1,14,-,-,TRBV4-1,TGCGCCAGCAGCCGGCAGATCGATGGCACTGAAGCTTTCTTT,CASSRQIDGTEAFF
TRBJ2-1,14,-,TRBD2,TRBV5-4,TGTGCCAGCACCCCGGGACTATCCTACAATGAGCAGTTCTTC,CASTPGLSYNEQFF
TRBJ1-1,12,-,TRBD1,TRBV19,TGTGCCAGTAGTACACAGGGGGCTGAAGCTTTCTTT,CASSTQGAEAFF
TRBJ1-3,15,-,-,TRBV2,TGTGCCAGCAGTATCCTACAGGGCCCTGGAAACACCATATATTTT,CASSILQGPGNTIYF
TRBJ2-2,14,-,TRBD1,TRBV29-1,TGCAGCGTTCAGGGGGCGCGGAACACCGGGGAGCTGTTTTTT,CSVQGARNTGELFF
TRBJ2-3,17,-,TRBD2,TRBV2,TGTGCCAGCAGCCAAATGGGACTAGCGGGAAACACAGATACGCAGTATTTT,CASSQMGLAGNTDTQYF
TRBJ2-7,13,-,-,TRBV7-2,TGTGCCAGCAGCTCCCGGGAGTCCTACGAGCAGTACTTC,CASSSRESYEQYF
TRBJ1-2,13,-,TRBD1,TRBV14,TGTGCCAGCAGCCAACAGGGGGATGATGGCTACACCTTC,CASSQQGDDGYTF
TRBJ1-1,14,-,-,TRBV7-9,TGTGCCAGCAGTCATTACGGACAGAACACTGAAGCTTTCTTT,CASSHYGQNTEAFF
TRBJ2-3,16,few,-,TRBV7-2,TGTGCCAGCAGCTTAGCGGGGGGACCAAGCACAGATACGCAGTATTTT,CASSLAGGPSTDTQYF
TRBJ1-4,15,-,-,TRBV28,TGTGCCAGCAGTTTATGGGACAGATCTAATGAAAAACTGTTTTTT,CASSLWDRSNEKLFF
TRBJ1-5,13,once,-,TRBV20-1,TGCAGTGCTAGTACCCCAGGCAATCAGCCCCAGCATTTT,CSASTPGNQPQHF
TRBJ1-2,14,-,-,TRBV29-1,TGCAGCGTCCGGGGGAGGGGCGTTAACTATGGCTACACCTTC,CSVRGRGVNYGYTF
TRBJ1-5,16,once,-,TRBV28,TGTGCCAGCAGTTTATGGCCGGGGGATAGCAATCAGCCCCAGCATTTT,CASSLWPGDSNQPQHF
TRBJ1-1,15,-,TRBD1,TRBV5-1,TGCGCCAGCAGCGCGGGACAGGGGGTGAACACTGAAGCTTTCTTT,CASSAGQGVNTEAFF
TRBJ1-1,12,-,TRBD1,TRBV27,TGTGCCAGCAAATCACAGGGGTCTGAAGCTTTCTTT,CASKSQGSEAFF
TRBJ1-2,11,-,-,TRBV7-8,TGTGCCGCTGGAGCTAACTATGGCTACACCTTC,CAAGANYGYTF
TRBJ2-5,16,-,-,TRBV10-3,TGTGCCATCAGTGATTACCGACCCGCTGAGAGGGAGACCCAGTACTTC,CAISDYRPAERETQYF
TRBJ2-1,15,once,-,TRBV30,TGTGCCTGGAGCTTCAGCGGGTTCTCCTACAATGAGCAGTTCTTC,CAWSFSGFSYNEQFF
TRBJ1-4,16,-,-,TRBV19,TGTGCCAGTAGTCAACGACCCCCGGGGACTAATGAAAAACTGTTTTTT,CASSQRPPGTNEKLFF
TRBJ1-3,16,-,-,TRBV18,TGTGCCAGCTCACCACAGGGACTGGCTGTGGGAAACACCATATATTTT,CASSPQGLAVGNTIYF
TRBJ1-2,17,-,-,TRBV6-2/TRBV6-3,TGTGCCAGCAGCTCCCTAAAGGGGTCGGAAATCACCTATGGCTACACCTTC,CASSSLKGSEITYGYTF
TRBJ1-1,14,-,-,TRBV5-4,TGTGCCAGCAGCTTTAGGGGGATGAACACTGAAGCTTTCTTT,CASSFRGMNTEAFF
TRBJ2-1,19,-,TRBD1,TRBV7-9,TGTGCCAGCAGCTTAGTATTTCAGAGGACAGGGGGGTCCTACAATGAGCAGTTCTTC,CASSLVFQRTGGSYNEQFF
TRBJ2-1,15,-,TRBD2,TRBV7-8,TGTGCCAGCAGCTTAGTGTACCTAGCGGGAGATGAGCAGTTCTTC,CASSLVYLAGDEQFF
TRBJ1-5,14,few,TRBD1,TRBV2,TGTGCCAGCAGTGGAAACAGGGGGTCTCAGCCCCAGCATTTT,CASSGNRGSQPQHF
TRBJ1-1,14,-,-,TRBV2,TGTGCCAGCAGAGATCAGGGGAAGGGCACTGAAGCTTTCTTT,CASRDQGKGTEAFF
TRBJ1-2,13,-,-,TRBV6-5,TGTGCCAGCAGATTAGATGCGAACTATGGCTACACCTTC,CASRLDANYGYTF
TRBJ2-7,15,-,TRBD2,TRBV4-2,TGTGCCAGCAGCCAAGAGGCGGGGGGTTGGGACGAGCAGTACTTC,CASSQEAGGWDEQYF
TRBJ1-6,15,-,-,TRBV27,TGTGCCAGCAGTAAAACGAGCTCCTATAATTCACCCCTCCACTTT,CASSKTSSYNSPLHF
TRBJ2-1,23,-,TRBD2,TRBV27,TGTGCCAGCAGGGGCTGGACAGGGAGCTCAGGGGTAGCGGGAGGACCCCGATACAATGAGCAGTTCTTC,CASRGWTGSSGVAGGPRYNEQFF
TRBJ2-1,15,-,TRBD1,TRBV7-9,TGTGCCAGCAGCCCTATGGGACAGGGTAACAATGAGCAGTTCTTC,CASSPMGQGNNEQFF
TRBJ1-5,16,-,-,TRBV7-8,TGTGCCAGCAGCTCTCCACTACAGGGTAACAATCAGCCCCAGCATTTT,CASSSPLQGNNQPQHF
TRBJ1-2,13,-,TRBD1,TRBV4-1,TGCGCCAGCAGGTCCACAGGGGCAAGTGGCTACACCTTC,CASRSTGASGYTF
TRBJ2-3,17,-,TRBD1,TRBV18,TGTGCCAGCTCACCAAGACAGGGGCGCGGCAGCACAGATACGCAGTATTTT,CASSPRQGRGSTDTQYF
TRBJ2-2,16,-,-,TRBV5-4,TGTGCCAGCAGCTACAATATGGGGGGTGCGGACGGGGAGCTGTTTTTT,CASSYNMGGADGELFF
TRBJ1-1,13,once,-,TRBV5-1,TGCGCCAGCAGCTTGGTAGTGAACACTGAAGCTTTCTTT,CASSLVVNTEAFF
TRBJ2-5,15,-,-,TRBV4-2,TGTGCCAGCAGCCAAGCTGGAGCGGGTTCGGAGACCCAGTACTTC,CASSQAGAGSETQYF
TRBJ1-5,16,-,-,TRBV18,TGTGCCAGCTCACGGATTGGGCAGGGGAGCAATCAGCCCCAGCATTTT,CASSRIGQGSNQPQHF
TRBJ2-3,15,-,-,TRBV11-1,TGTGCCAGCAGCTTAGCGCAGGGGCCCACAGATACGCAGTATTTT,CASSLAQGPTDTQYF
TRBJ2-2,15,-,-,TRBV19,TGTGCCAGTAGTATTTTCTCAGCGAACACCGGGGAGCTGTTTTTT,CASSIFSANTGELFF
TRBJ2-2,17,-,-,TRBV7-2,TGTGCCAGCAGCTTAATTTTTCCCCGACACAACACCGGGGAGCTGTTTTTT,CASSLIFPRHNTGELFF
TRBJ2-1,13,-,-,TRBV12-5,TGTGCTAGTGGTTTCAGGCTCAACAATGAGCAGTTCTTC,CASGFRLNNEQFF
TRBJ1-2,15,-,TRBD1,TRBV5-8,TGTGCCAGCAGCCCACCGGACAGGGAGGTTAATGGCTACACCTTC,CASSPPDREVNGYTF